This passage covers 5 T cell receptor beta chains from one sample sequenced in a study of T cell responses to AZD1222 COVID-19 vaccine. Generated by immunoSEQ multiplex PCR, the TCRdb table keeps only in-frame clones and is missing some. The sample gives 70,000 to 85,000 clones, 75% to 90% of which show up once; under 3% is in the top ten. This specimen was peripheral blood, taken on day 0 of AZD1222 vaccination. The receptors come from an adult in good health.

The rearrangement uses TRBV7-9 and TRBJ1-3; D not resolved. Germline V gene sequence: CDR1 SEHNR, CDR2 FQNEAQ (reference sequence). V was shortened by 3 bases and J by 2 bases, with 14 bases between the two germline ends. The CDR3 extends over 16 amino acids. In DNA form, the CDR3 reads TGTGCCAGCAGCTTTCCCCGCCGAGGAACTGGAAACACCATATATTTT. Protein product: CASSFPRRGTGNTIYF. The full variable domain, rest sourced from reference TRBV7-9 and TRBJ1-3, is DTGVSQNPRHKITKRGQNVTFRCDPISEHNRLYWYRQTLGQGPEFLTYFQNEAQLEKSRLLSDRFSAERPKGSFSTLEIQRTEQGDSAMYLCASSFPRRGTGNTIYFGEGSWLTVV.

V and J are TRBV5-1 and TRBJ2-2; D ambiguous. There are 14 residues in the CDR3. Trimming stripped 2 bases from V and 0 bases from J, with 5 bases between. Germline V gene sequence: CDR1 SGHRS, CDR2 YFSETQ. The CDR3 DNA is TGCGCCAGCAGCTTCGGCACGAACACCGGGGAGCTGTTTTTT. It encodes CASSFGTNTGELFF.

The chain has TRBV7-2 and TRBJ2-1, with 11 positions matching TRBD2. With V trimmed by 4 bases and J by 10 bases, 12 bases remained unmatched. CDR1 is SGHTA and CDR2 is FQGNSA in the germline V gene. The CDR3 has 16 amino acids. CDR3 nucleotides: TGTGCCAGCAGCTGGGTAGCGGGGGGGCGGAATTGGGAGCAGTTCTTC. It is translated as CASSWVAGGRNWEQFF.

The V gene is TRBV5-6, the J gene TRBJ2-1, with 10 bases aligning to TRBD2. The length of the CDR3 is 16 residues. V trimming: 4 bases; J trimming: 8 bases; junction bases outside the gene matches: 12. Looked up from germline, CDR1 is SGHDT and CDR2 is YYEEEE. The CDR3 nucleotides are TGTGCCAGCAGCGCACCGCCGGGACTAGCGAGGGATGAGCAGTTCTTC. Its translation is CASSAPPGLARDEQFF.

The J gene is TRBJ2-1, the V gene TRBV5-1; 9 bases are a match to TRBD1. CDR3 length: 15 residues. CDR1 is SGHRS, CDR2 YFSETQ, per germline. Unmatched junction bases numbered 6, after V lost 4 bases and J lost 4 bases. CDR3: CASSPGQGSYNEQFF. The CDR3 nucleotides read TGCGCCAGCAGCCCGGGACAGGGAAGTTACAATGAGCAGTTCTTC.